Shown below are 8 T cell receptor beta chains from a single sample sequenced in a study of blood T cells in healthy people across ages. The second PCR ran about 6 to 12 cycles with a sample-barcoded 5' primer and J-beta primers. MiXCR, applied by TCRdb to the 5' RACE reads, yields one record per CDR3 protein. Of 600,000 to 1,000,000 distinct CDR3 sequences listed, more than 20% are singletons. Another study also made use of these data, one on T cells of mothers and their children.

What was sequenced was blood. The source of these receptors is a boy between 10 and 17 years old in good health.

Only a few counts were recorded for this clonotype. This chain links TRBV2 with TRBJ2-2; D is uncertain. The CDR3 runs 15 residues. The V gene lost 5 bases and the J gene lost 6 bases, with 16 bases spanning the gap. The germline gives CDR1 SNHLY, CDR2 FYNNEI. CDR3 DNA sequence: TGTGCCAGCAGTCTCCTAGGAATTAGCTCCGGGGAGCTGTTTTTT. Translation gives CASSLLGISSGELFF.

The chain links TRBV5-1 to TRBJ1-2; D is uncertain. The germline V gene has CDR1 SGHRS and CDR2 YFSETQ. The CDR3 length is 13 residues. V lost 4 bases, J lost 1 base, and 8 bases lay in between. The CDR3 protein is CASSDIGNYGYTF. CDR3 DNA: TGCGCCAGCAGCGACATCGGTAACTATGGCTACACCTTC.

This chain joins TRBV5-1 and TRBJ1-6; no clear D gene. Trimming left V 1 base short and J 4 bases short, with 15 bases between. Per the germline V gene, CDR1 is SGHRS and CDR2 is YFSETQ. The CDR3 spans 17 residues. CDR3 sequence (DNA): TGCGCCAGCAGCTTGTCCGTGGCCGATTCTTATAATTCACCCCTCCACTTT. Protein: CASSLSVADSYNSPLHF. The variable domain in full, with the rest retrieved from reference TRBV5-1 and TRBJ1-6, is KAGVTQTPRYLIKTRGQQVTLSCSPISGHRSVSWYQQTPGQGLQFLFEYFSETQRNKGNFPGRFSGRQFSNSRSEMNVSTLELGDSALYLCASSLSVADSYNSPLHFGNGTRLTVT.

J is TRBJ1-4 and V is TRBV11-2, with TRBD1 matching 10 bases. CDR1 is SGHAT and CDR2 is FQNNGV in the germline V gene. V shed 1 base, J shed 4 bases, and the junction held 9 bases outside the gene matches. The CDR3 loop spans 18 amino acids. CDR3 amino acids: CASSLGGDRGHHNEKLFF. CDR3 DNA sequence: TGTGCCAGCAGCTTAGGGGGGGACAGGGGACACCATAATGAAAAACTGTTTTTT.

The rearrangement uses TRBV12-3 or TRBV12-4 and TRBJ1-3, with D uncertain. The CDR3 sequence is 16 residues long. The germline V and J ends were trimmed by 3 bases and 2 bases, with 14 bases remaining between them. CDR3 loop: CASSLVGSAAGNTIYF. The CDR3 bases are TGTGCCAGCAGTTTGGTTGGCTCAGCCGCTGGAAACACCATATATTTT.

Only a few counts were recorded for this clonotype. The rearrangement links TRBV15 to TRBJ2-3; 10 positions match TRBD2. The V gene's germline CDR1 is LNHNV and CDR2 YYDKDF (reference sequence). The CDR3 has 17 residues. With V trimmed by 2 bases and J by 4 bases, 9 bases remained unmatched. The CDR3 is CATSRTFTSGEADTQYF. The CDR3 nucleotides are TGTGCCACCAGCAGAACCTTCACTAGCGGGGAGGCAGATACGCAGTATTTT.

The chain employs TRBV20-1 and TRBJ2-5, with D possibly being TRBD2 (6 bases). This CDR3 region has 13 residues. The V gene's germline CDR1 is DFQATT and CDR2 SNEGSKA (reference sequence). V was cut by 5 bases and J by 7 bases, with 17 bases left in between. The CDR3 DNA follows: TGCAGTGCTGGAGGACTACAACTTACGACCCAGTACTTC. Translated, it gives CSAGGLQLTTQYF.

This clonotype was observed a few times. The rearrangement uses TRBV15 and TRBJ2-1; the D gene is possibly TRBD2 (5 bases). The CDR3 loop spans 16 amino acids. The V gene lost 1 base and the J gene lost 8 bases, with 18 bases spanning the gap. The V gene's germline CDR1 is LNHNV and CDR2 YYDKDF (reference sequence). The CDR3 region has the DNA TGTGCCACCAGCAGAGCGAGAGGGAATAACGTTCATGAGCAGTTCTTC. Translation gives CATSRARGNNVHEQFF.